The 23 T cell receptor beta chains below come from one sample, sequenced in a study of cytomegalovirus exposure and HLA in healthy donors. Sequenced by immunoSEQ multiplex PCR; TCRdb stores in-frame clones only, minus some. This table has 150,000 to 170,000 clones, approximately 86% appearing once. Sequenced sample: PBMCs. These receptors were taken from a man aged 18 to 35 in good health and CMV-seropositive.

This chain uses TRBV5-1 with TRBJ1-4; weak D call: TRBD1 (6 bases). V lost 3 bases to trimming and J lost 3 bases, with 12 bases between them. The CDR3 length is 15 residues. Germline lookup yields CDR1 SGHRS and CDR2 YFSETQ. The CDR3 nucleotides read TGCGCCAGCAGCTCTTACAGGGCGCCTAATGAAAAACTGTTTTTT. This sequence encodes CASSSYRAPNEKLFF.

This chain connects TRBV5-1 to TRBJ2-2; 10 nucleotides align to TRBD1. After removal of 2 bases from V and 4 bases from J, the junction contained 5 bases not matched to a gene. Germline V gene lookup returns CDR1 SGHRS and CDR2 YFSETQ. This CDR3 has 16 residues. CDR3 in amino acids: CASSLSRTGGTGELFF. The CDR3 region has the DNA TGCGCCAGCAGCTTATCTCGGACAGGGGGCACCGGGGAGCTGTTTTTT.

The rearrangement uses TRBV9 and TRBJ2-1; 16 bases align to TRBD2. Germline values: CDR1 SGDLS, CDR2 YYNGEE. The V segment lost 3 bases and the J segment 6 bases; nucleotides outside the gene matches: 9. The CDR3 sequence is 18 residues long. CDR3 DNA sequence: TGTGCCAGCAGCGGAGGGACTAGCGGGGGGGCTTTCTTCAATGAGCAGTTCTTC. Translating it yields CASSGGTSGGAFFNEQFF.

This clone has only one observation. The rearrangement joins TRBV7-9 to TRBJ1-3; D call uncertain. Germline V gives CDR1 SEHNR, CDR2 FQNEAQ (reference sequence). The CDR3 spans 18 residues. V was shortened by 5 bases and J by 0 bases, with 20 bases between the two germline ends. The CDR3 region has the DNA TGTGCCAGCAGCCCACGCCGGGGTACTTTCCTCTCTGGAAACACCATATATTTT. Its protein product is CASSPRRGTFLSGNTIYF. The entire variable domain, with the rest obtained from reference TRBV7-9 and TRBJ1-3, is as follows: DTGVSQNPRHKITKRGQNVTFRCDPISEHNRLYWYRQTLGQGPEFLTYFQNEAQLEKSRLLSDRFSAERPKGSFSTLEIQRTEQGDSAMYLCASSPRRGTFLSGNTIYFGEGSWLTVV.

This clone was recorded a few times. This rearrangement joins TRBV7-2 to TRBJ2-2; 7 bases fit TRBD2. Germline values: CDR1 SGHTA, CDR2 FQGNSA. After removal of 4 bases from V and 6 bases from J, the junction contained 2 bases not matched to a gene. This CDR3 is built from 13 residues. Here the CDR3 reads CASSYTSAGELFF. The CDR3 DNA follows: TGTGCCAGCAGCTACACTAGCGCCGGGGAGCTGTTTTTT.

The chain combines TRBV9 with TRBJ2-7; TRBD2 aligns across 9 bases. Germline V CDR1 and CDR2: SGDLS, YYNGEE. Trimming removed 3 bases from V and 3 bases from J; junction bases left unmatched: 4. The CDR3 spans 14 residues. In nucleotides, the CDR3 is TGTGCCAGCAGCGGCCGGCGGGGGGGCTACGAGCAGTACTTC. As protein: CASSGRRGGYEQYF.

This CDR3 is CASSQDWTGFYNEQFF. The CDR3 DNA follows: TGCGCCAGCAGCCAAGATTGGACTGGATTCTACAATGAGCAGTTCTTC. The rearrangement links TRBV4-1 to TRBJ2-1; D is possibly TRBD2 (5 bases). The germline gives CDR1 MGHRA, CDR2 YSYEKL. The CDR3 contains 16 residues. The ends were cut back, 0 bases at V and 3 bases at J, with 12 bases in the middle.

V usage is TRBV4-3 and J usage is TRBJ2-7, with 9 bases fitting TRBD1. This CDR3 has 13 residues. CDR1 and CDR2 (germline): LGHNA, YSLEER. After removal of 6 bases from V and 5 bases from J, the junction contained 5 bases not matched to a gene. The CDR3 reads CASSRTGDDEQYF. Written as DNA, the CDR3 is TGCGCCAGCAGTCGGACAGGGGACGACGAGCAGTACTTC.

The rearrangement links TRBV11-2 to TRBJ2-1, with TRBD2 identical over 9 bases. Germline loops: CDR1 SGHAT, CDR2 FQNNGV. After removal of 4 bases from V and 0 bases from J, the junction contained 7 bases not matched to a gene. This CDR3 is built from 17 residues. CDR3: CASSSAFSGSSYNEQFF. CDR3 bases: TGTGCCAGCAGCTCCGCCTTTAGCGGGAGCTCCTACAATGAGCAGTTCTTC.

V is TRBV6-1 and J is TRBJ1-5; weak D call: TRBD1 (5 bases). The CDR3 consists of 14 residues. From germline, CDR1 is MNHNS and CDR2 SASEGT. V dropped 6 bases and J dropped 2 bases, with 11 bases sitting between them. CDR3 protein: CASRRGSGNQPQHF. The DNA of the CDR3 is TGTGCCAGCAGAAGGGGATCGGGCAATCAGCCCCAGCATTTT.

The CDR3 nucleotides read TGCGCCAGCAGCGACGGGAGCGGGGAGCTGTTTTTT. This gives the protein CASSDGSGELFF. The chain employs TRBV5-1 and TRBJ2-2; maybe TRBD2 (6 bases). Per germline, CDR1 SGHRS and CDR2 YFSETQ. The CDR3 covers 12 residues. V was pared by 4 bases and J by 7 bases, with 8 bases between.

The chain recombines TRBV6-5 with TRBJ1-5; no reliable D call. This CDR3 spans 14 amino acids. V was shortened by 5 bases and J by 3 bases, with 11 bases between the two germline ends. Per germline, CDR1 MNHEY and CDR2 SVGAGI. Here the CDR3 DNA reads TGTGCCAGCAGTAAACAGCTAACCAATCAGCCCCAGCATTTT. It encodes CASSKQLTNQPQHF.

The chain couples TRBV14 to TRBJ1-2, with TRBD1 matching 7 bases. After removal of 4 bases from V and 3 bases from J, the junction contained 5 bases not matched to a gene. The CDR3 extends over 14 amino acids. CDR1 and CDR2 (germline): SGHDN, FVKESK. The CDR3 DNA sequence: TGTGCCAGCAGCCTGGGGGACAGCTACTATGGCTACACCTTC. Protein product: CASSLGDSYYGYTF.

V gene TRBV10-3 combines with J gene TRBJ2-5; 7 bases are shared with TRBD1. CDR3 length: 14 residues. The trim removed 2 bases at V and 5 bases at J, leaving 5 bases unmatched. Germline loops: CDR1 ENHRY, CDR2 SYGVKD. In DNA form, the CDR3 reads TGTGCCATCAGTGAGGAACAGGGGCGGGAGACCCAGTACTTC. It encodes CAISEEQGRETQYF.

The CDR3 spells CASTVNTEAFF. The CDR3 bases are TGTGCCAGCACTGTGAACACTGAAGCTTTCTTT. V and J are TRBV6-1 and TRBJ1-1; D uncertain. Germline CDR1 reads MNHNS; CDR2 reads SASEGT. The CDR3 runs to 11 residues. Deletions cut 7 bases from V and 0 bases from J, with 3 bases between.

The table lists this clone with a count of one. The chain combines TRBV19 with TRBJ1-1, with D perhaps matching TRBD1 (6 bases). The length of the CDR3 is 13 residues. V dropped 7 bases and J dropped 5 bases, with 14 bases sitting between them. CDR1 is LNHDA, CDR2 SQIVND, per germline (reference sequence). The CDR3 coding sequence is TGTGCCAGTACCTCGTATAGGGGGACTGAAGCTTTCTTT. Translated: CASTSYRGTEAFF.

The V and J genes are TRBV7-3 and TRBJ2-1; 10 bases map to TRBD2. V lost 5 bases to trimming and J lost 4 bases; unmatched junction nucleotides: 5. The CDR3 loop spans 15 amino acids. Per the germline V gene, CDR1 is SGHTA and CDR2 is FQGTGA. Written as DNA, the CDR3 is TGTGCCAGCAGCGTCAGCGGGGGGGCTTACAATGAGCAGTTCTTC. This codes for CASSVSGGAYNEQFF.

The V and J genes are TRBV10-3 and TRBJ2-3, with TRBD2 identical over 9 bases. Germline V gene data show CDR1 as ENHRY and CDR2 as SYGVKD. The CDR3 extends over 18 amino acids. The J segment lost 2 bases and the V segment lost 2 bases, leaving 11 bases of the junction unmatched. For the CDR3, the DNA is TGTGCCATCAGTGAGAGGTTCGGTAGCGGGGGACTCACAGATACGCAGTATTTT. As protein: CAISERFGSGGLTDTQYF.

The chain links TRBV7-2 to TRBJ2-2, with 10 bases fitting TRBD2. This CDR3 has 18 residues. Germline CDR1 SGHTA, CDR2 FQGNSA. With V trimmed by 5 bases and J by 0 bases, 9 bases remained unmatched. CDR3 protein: CASSQVASGSSNTGELFF. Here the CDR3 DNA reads TGTGCCAGCAGCCAAGTGGCTAGCGGGAGCTCGAACACCGGGGAGCTGTTTTTT.

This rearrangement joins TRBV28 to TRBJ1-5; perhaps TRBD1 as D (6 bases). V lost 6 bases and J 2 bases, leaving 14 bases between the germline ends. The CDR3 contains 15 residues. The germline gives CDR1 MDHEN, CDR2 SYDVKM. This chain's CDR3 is CASRPQGLRNQPQHF. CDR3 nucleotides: TGTGCCAGCAGGCCACAGGGTTTACGCAATCAGCCCCAGCATTTT.

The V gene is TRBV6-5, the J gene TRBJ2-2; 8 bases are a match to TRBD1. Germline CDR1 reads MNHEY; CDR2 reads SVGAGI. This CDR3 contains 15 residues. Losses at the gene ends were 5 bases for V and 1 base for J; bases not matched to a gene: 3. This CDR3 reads CASSRGQENTGELFF. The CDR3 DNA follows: TGTGCCAGCAGTCGGGGACAGGAGAACACCGGGGAGCTGTTTTTT.

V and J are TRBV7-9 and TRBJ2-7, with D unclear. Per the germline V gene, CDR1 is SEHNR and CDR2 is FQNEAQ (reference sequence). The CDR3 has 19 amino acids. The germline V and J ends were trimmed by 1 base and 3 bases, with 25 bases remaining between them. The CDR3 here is CASSLEIQNTQDHNYEQYF. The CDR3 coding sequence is TGTGCCAGCAGCTTAGAAATCCAAAACACCCAGGATCACAACTACGAGCAGTACTTC.

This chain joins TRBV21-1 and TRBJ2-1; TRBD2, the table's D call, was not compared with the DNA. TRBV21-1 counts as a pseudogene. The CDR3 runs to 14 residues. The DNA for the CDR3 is TGTGCCAGCAGGTTGCGGGAGGTTTACAATGAGCAGTTCTTC. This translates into CASRLREVYNEQFF.